The clone carrying this TCR beta chain was seen repeatedly, ten times or more. Its antigen is not identified. This entry is derived from a study of human T cells and chemical hapten exposure. Findings of the study overall: The presence of alopecia in the donors means their immune response may differ from healthy people's. The study found that DPC sensitization did not change TCRs above 1 in 1000 frequency. Expanded TCRs produced significantly more large CDR3 similarity clusters than controls did.

Within the library, unique molecular identifiers were attached to each individual cDNA molecule. TCRdb passed the RACE reads through MiXCR, listing each CDR3 protein once. Of roughly 380,000 distinct CDR3 sequences detected, 4.8% appear once; the ten largest clones hold around 2%. The CDR3 length is 15 residues. Germline CDR1 is MNHNS and CDR2 is SASEGT. V lost 0 bases and J lost 7; bases outside the gene matches: 6. Time point: patch test 1, 2 weeks after DPC sensitization. Treatment given: therapeutic diphenylcyclopropenone sensitization with weekly scalp DPC. The genes are TRBV6-1 and TRBJ2-7; 10 bases map to TRBD2. The sequence was obtained from a woman aged 45-60 years with alopecia areata. Some clones in this sample may be carry-over from other donors' samples. The material sequenced was whole blood, taken in connection with sensitization to the hapten diphenylcyclopropenone (DPC). CDR3 nucleotide sequence: TGTGCCAGCAGTGAAGCGCTTCTAGCGGGGGTAGAGCAGTACTTC. It encodes CASSEALLAGVEQYF.